Each of the 13 T cell receptor beta chains below was sequenced from the same sample in a study of T cell repertoires in cytomegalovirus infection. These TCRs' antigens remain unknown. TCRdb ran MiXCR on the reads and lists one entry per CDR3 protein. The table records hundreds of thousands of distinct CDR3 sequences, roughly 30% of them present only once. This specimen was cultured PBMCs, taken from culture after CMV antigen stimulation. The receptors originated from a human donor in good health (CMV status not recorded). Some clones in this sample may be carry-over from other donors' samples.

V and J are TRBV12-3 or TRBV12-4 and TRBJ2-7; 7 positions agree with TRBD1. Trimming at V came to 6 bases and at J to 1 base, leaving 9 bases not matched to a gene. This CDR3 is 15 amino acids long. In nucleotides, the CDR3 is TGTGCCAGCAGCGCCGCCGGGACAGCGTCCTACGAGCAGTACTTC. Protein product: CASSAAGTASYEQYF.

This clonotype was detected only a few times. The gene calls are TRBV4-1 and TRBJ1-2; D is unclear. Germline V gene lookup returns CDR1 MGHRA and CDR2 YSYEKL. The CDR3 sequence is 17 residues long. The V and J ends lost 3 bases and 1 base respectively, with 18 bases between them. Here the CDR3 reads CASSHGQPQSVNYGYTF. The CDR3 bases are TGCGCCAGCAGCCACGGGCAGCCACAGTCTGTTAACTATGGCTACACCTTC.

This clonotype showed up just a few times. CDR3 sequence reads: CASSPGPRYEQYF. The CDR3 bases are TGTGCCAGCAGCCCTGGACCGCGCTACGAGCAGTACTTC. The chain has TRBV7-9 and TRBJ2-7; D unclear. Trimming took off 5 bases at V and 3 bases at J, with 11 bases between the two ends. Germline-derived CDR1 and CDR2 are SEHNR and FQNEAQ (reference sequence). The CDR3 sequence is 13 residues long.

This chain connects TRBV18 to TRBJ2-1; 8 nucleotides agree with TRBD2. CDR3 length: 16 amino acids. The germline gives CDR1 KGHSH, CDR2 LQKENI. V shed 3 bases, J shed 5 bases, and the junction held 9 bases outside the gene matches. The CDR3 nucleotides are TGTGCCAGCTCACCGTATAGCGGGAACGGGAACAATGAGCAGTTCTTC. Protein sequence: CASSPYSGNGNNEQFF.

The chain recombines TRBV19 with TRBJ2-2; 16 bases map to TRBD2. CDR1 and CDR2 (germline): LNHDA, SQIVND (reference sequence). The CDR3 contains 16 residues. Trimming at V came to 4 bases and at J to 6 bases, leaving 2 bases not matched to a gene. CDR3: CASSRGLAGGAGELFF. CDR3 nucleotide sequence: TGTGCCAGTAGTAGGGGACTAGCGGGAGGGGCCGGGGAGCTGTTTTTT.

The chain combines TRBV4-3 with TRBJ2-1; 13 nucleotides agree with TRBD2. The CDR3 spans 18 residues. Germline CDR1 is LGHNA and CDR2 is YSLEER. Germline trimming cut 3 bases from V and 4 bases from J; bases unmatched to any gene: 9. CDR3 nucleotide sequence: TGCGCCAGCAGCCAGGGTCCAGGACTAGCGGGAGCTTACAATGAGCAGTTCTTC. It translates to CASSQGPGLAGAYNEQFF.

In this sample, this clonotype turned up a few times. This chain joins TRBV6-6 and TRBJ1-6; D call uncertain. Germline CDR1 MNHNY, CDR2 SVGAGI (reference sequence). The CDR3 loop spans 15 amino acids. The V end was cut by 8 bases, the J end by 6 bases, with 17 bases between. CDR3 DNA: TGTGCCAGCGCACTCACGGGAACTTTTAATTCACCCCTCCACTTT. This codes for CASALTGTFNSPLHF.

This clonotype was seen only once. The chain links TRBV5-6 to TRBJ1-1, with 7 bases fitting TRBD1. Looked up from germline, CDR1 is SGHDT and CDR2 is YYEEEE. CDR3 length equals 16 residues. Trimming cost V 0 bases and J 1 base; bases outside gene matches: 6. CDR3: CASSLDFGTANTEAFF. CDR3 in DNA: TGTGCCAGCAGCTTGGACTTCGGGACAGCGAACACTGAAGCTTTCTTT. The full variable domain, with the rest looked up from reference TRBV5-6 and TRBJ1-1, is DAGVTQSPTHLIKTRGQQVTLRCSPKSGHDTVSWYQQALGQGPQFIFQYYEEEERQRGNFPDRFSGHQFPNYSSELNVNALLLGDSALYLCASSLDFGTANTEAFFGQGTRLTVV.

There are a few counts of this clonotype. The chain combines TRBV6-1 with TRBJ2-7; 8 bases agree with TRBD1. CDR1 is MNHNS, CDR2 SASEGT, per germline. This CDR3 comprises 15 residues. V gave up 0 bases and J gave up 4 bases; unmatched junction bases: 5. CDR3 coding DNA: TGTGCCAGCAGTGAAGCCCTCTGGACAGGGTACGAGCAGTACTTC. Translating it yields CASSEALWTGYEQYF.

The V call is TRBV7-6, the J call TRBJ2-7, with a possible D match to TRBD2 (6 bases). The V end lost 5 bases, the J end lost 0 bases, and 11 bases lay between the germline ends. CDR3 length equals 14 residues. Germline-derived CDR1 and CDR2 are SGHVS and FNYEAQ. CDR3 nucleotides: TGTGCCAGCAGCCCTACGGGACTCTCCTACGAGCAGTACTTC. Its translation is CASSPTGLSYEQYF. Filled out from reference TRBV7-6 and TRBJ2-7, the complete variable domain reads GAGVSQSPRYKVTKRGQDVALRCDPISGHVSLYWYRQALGQGPEFLTYFNYEAQQDKSGLPNDRFSAERPEGSISTLTIQRTEQRDSAMYRCASSPTGLSYEQYFGPGTRLTVT.

This clonotype has just a few counts. The chain couples TRBV7-8 to TRBJ1-5; 7 bases match TRBD1. The ends lost 7 bases at V and 5 bases at J; junction bases unmatched: 5. The germline gives CDR1 SGHVS, CDR2 FQNEAQ. The CDR3 totals 13 residues. In DNA, the CDR3 is TGTGCCAGCACGAGGGGGCGAGATCAGCCCCAGCATTTT. It yields the protein CASTRGRDQPQHF.

This clonotype was counted between two and nine times. This rearrangement joins TRBV6-1 to TRBJ2-2; TRBD1 agrees at 11 bases. CDR1 is MNHNS, CDR2 SASEGT, per germline. J gave up 6 bases and V 6 bases, and 6 bases lay outside the gene matches. This CDR3 is built from 15 residues. CDR3 loop: CASSPGQGAPGELFF. As DNA, the CDR3 is TGTGCCAGCAGCCCTGGACAGGGGGCCCCCGGGGAGCTGTTTTTT.

There are a few counts of this clonotype. The gene calls are TRBV15 and TRBJ2-3; 9 nucleotides line up with TRBD1. The CDR3 spans 16 residues. CDR1 and CDR2 (germline): LNHNV, YYDKDF (reference sequence). The V and J ends lost 2 bases and 3 bases, in that order; junction bases with no gene match: 6. The CDR3 region is CATSRNTGGLTDTQYF. The DNA of the CDR3 is TGTGCCACCAGCAGAAATACAGGGGGCCTGACAGATACGCAGTATTTT.